The 18 T cell receptor beta chains below were found in one sample sequenced in a study of blood T cell repertoires in COVID-19. TCRdb keeps only in-frame clones here, not all; method: immunoSEQ multiplex PCR. The sample has tens of thousands of clones; roughly 85% are singletons. Sequencing was carried out using peripheral blood. Receptor source: a human donor in a cohort sampled during active COVID-19.

The rearrangement uses TRBV3-1 (or the pseudogene TRBV3-2) and TRBJ2-2; possibly TRBD2 for D (6 bases). The V gene lost 4 bases and the J gene lost 6 bases, with 12 bases spanning the gap. This CDR3 contains 14 residues. Per the germline V gene, CDR1 is LGHDT and CDR2 is YNNKEL (reference sequence). In DNA, the CDR3 is TGTGCCAGCAGCCGGATTAGCGGAGCCGGGGAGCTGTTTTTT. Amino acids: CASSRISGAGELFF.

The genes are TRBV19 and TRBJ1-1, with D possibly TRBD1 on 6 matching bases. Trimming took off 3 bases at V and 4 bases at J, with 9 bases between the two ends. Germline V gene data show CDR1 as LNHDA and CDR2 as SQIVND (reference sequence). The CDR3 runs 13 residues. The CDR3 coding sequence is TGTGCCAGTAGTATGCGGGGGCTCACTGAAGCTTTCTTT. Its protein is CASSMRGLTEAFF.

The gene calls are TRBV9 and TRBJ2-5, with 7 positions matching TRBD1. V gave up 3 bases and J gave up 0 bases; unmatched junction bases: 5. The CDR3 loop spans 15 amino acids. The V gene's germline CDR1 is SGDLS and CDR2 YYNGEE. This chain's CDR3 is CASSGDSQYQETQYF. For the CDR3, the DNA is TGTGCCAGCAGCGGGGACAGTCAGTACCAAGAGACCCAGTACTTC.

The rearrangement uses TRBV5-6 and TRBJ1-2, with TRBD1 as a possible D gene (6 bases). The V gene lost 3 bases and the J gene lost 2 bases, with 20 bases spanning the gap. The CDR3 contains 17 residues. The germline V gene encodes CDR1 SGHDT and CDR2 YYEEEE. The CDR3 DNA reads as TGTGCCAGCAGCTCTATTCCAGGGACAACCTTGAACTATGGCTACACCTTC. As protein: CASSSIPGTTLNYGYTF.

The chain recombines TRBV7-2 with TRBJ2-7, with TRBD1 identical over 10 bases. V gave up 4 bases and J gave up 6 bases; unmatched junction bases: 6. CDR3 length equals 14 residues. The V gene's germline CDR1 is SGHTA and CDR2 FQGNSA. The CDR3: CASSWRDRGTEQYF. In DNA form, the CDR3 reads TGTGCCAGCAGCTGGCGGGACAGGGGAACCGAGCAGTACTTC.

This clone has a single count. The J gene is TRBJ2-7, the V gene TRBV18; 9 nucleotides agree with TRBD1. This CDR3 contains 15 residues. V gave up 2 bases and J gave up 2 bases; unmatched junction bases: 4. Germline-derived CDR1 and CDR2 are KGHSH and LQKENI. The CDR3 sequence: CASSPGTGRAYEQYF. Here the CDR3 DNA reads TGTGCCAGCTCACCAGGGACAGGGAGAGCCTACGAGCAGTACTTC. Full variable domain (outside the CDR3, taken from reference TRBV18 and TRBJ2-7): NAGVMQNPRHLVRRRGQEARLRCSPMKGHSHVYWYRQLPEEGLKFMVYLQKENIIDESGMPKERFSAEFPKEGPSILRIQQVVRGDSAAYFCASSPGTGRAYEQYFGPGTRLTVT.

The chain is built from TRBV4-1 and TRBJ2-7; 8 nucleotides agree with TRBD2. The CDR3 spans 15 residues. With 2 bases clipped from V and 6 bases from J, the junction kept 9 bases outside the gene matches. The germline V gene has CDR1 MGHRA and CDR2 YSYEKL. The CDR3 coding sequence is TGCGCCAGCAGCCAACCGGGGGGGCAAGTTGGCGAGCAGTACTTC. Protein sequence: CASSQPGGQVGEQYF.

The chain is built from TRBV6-2 or TRBV6-3 and TRBJ1-5, with 7 nucleotides matching TRBD1. Germline CDR1 MNHEY, CDR2 SVGEGT. CDR3 length equals 16 residues. V gave up 5 bases and J gave up 5 bases; unmatched junction bases: 12. CDR3 amino acids: CASSDSPGQIYQPQHF. Here the CDR3 DNA reads TGTGCCAGCAGTGATAGCCCGGGACAGATCTATCAGCCCCAGCATTTT.

The chain is built from TRBV4-3 and TRBJ1-5; D not certain. The CDR3 contains 17 residues. Trimming removed 0 bases from V and 0 bases from J, with 12 bases in between. Germline V gene lookup returns CDR1 LGHNA and CDR2 YSLEER. The CDR3 DNA follows: TGCGCCAGCAGCCAAGATCGAGGCGGTTATAGCAATCAGCCCCAGCATTTT. Its protein is CASSQDRGGYSNQPQHF.

The V gene is TRBV4-1, the J gene TRBJ2-2; 10 bases map to TRBD1. The CDR3 has 16 amino acids. The ends lost 4 bases at V and 5 bases at J; junction bases unmatched: 7. Germline CDR1 reads MGHRA; CDR2 reads YSYEKL. In DNA, the CDR3 is TGCGCCAGCAGCCGAAGCCAGGGACAGGGGACCGGGGAGCTGTTTTTT. Translated: CASSRSQGQGTGELFF.

The chain carries TRBV5-4 and TRBJ1-2; TRBD1 might be the D (6 bases). Germline V lookup: CDR1 SGHNT, CDR2 YYREEE (reference sequence). Trimming pared 6 bases from V and 2 bases from J, leaving 14 bases between. This CDR3 spans 14 amino acids. The CDR3 spells CASTTDRNNYGYTF. The CDR3 DNA is TGTGCCAGCACCACCGACAGGAACAACTATGGCTACACCTTC.

The rearrangement links TRBV12-3 or TRBV12-4 to TRBJ2-7; TRBD1 matches 9 bases. The CDR3 is 13 amino acids. The V and J ends lost 6 bases and 6 bases, in that order; junction bases with no gene match: 6. The chain's CDR3 is CASRGQGGFEQYF. CDR3 DNA sequence: TGTGCCAGCAGGGGACAGGGAGGTTTCGAGCAGTACTTC.

The chain links TRBV15 to TRBJ2-2, with no clear D. This CDR3 has 16 amino acids. V lost 4 bases to trimming and J lost 0 bases, with 12 bases between them. Germline CDR1 and CDR2: LNHNV and YYDKDF (reference sequence). This CDR3 is CATSTSPYSNTGELFF. The DNA of the CDR3 is TGTGCCACCAGCACCAGTCCTTATTCGAACACCGGGGAGCTGTTTTTT.

This chain links TRBV7-8 with TRBJ2-2; 9 bases are a match to TRBD2. The CDR3 loop spans 16 amino acids. Trimming removed 4 bases from V and 6 bases from J; junction bases left unmatched: 9. Germline CDR1 SGHVS, CDR2 FQNEAQ. This CDR3 is CASSSQGGLAPGELFF. The DNA of the CDR3 is TGTGCCAGCAGCTCCCAGGGGGGACTAGCTCCCGGGGAGCTGTTTTTT. Filled out from reference TRBV7-8 and TRBJ2-2, the complete variable domain reads GAGVSQSPRYKVAKRGQDVALRCDPISGHVSLFWYQQALGQGPEFLTYFQNEAQLDKSGLPSDRFFAERPEGSVSTLKIQRTQQEDSAVYLCASSSQGGLAPGELFFGEGSRLTVL.

The chain combines TRBV6-5 with TRBJ1-1, with 9 bases lining up with TRBD1. CDR1 is MNHEY and CDR2 is SVGAGI in the germline V gene. Unmatched junction bases numbered 4, after V lost 8 bases and J lost 3 bases. The CDR3 runs to 13 residues. DNA for the CDR3: TGTGCCAGCGCCACAGGGGGCTACACTGAAGCTTTCTTT. Translated: CASATGGYTEAFF.

V is TRBV5-1 and J is TRBJ2-3; 7 nucleotides agree with TRBD2. The V and J ends lost 5 bases and 5 bases, in that order; junction bases with no gene match: 11. This CDR3 is 15 amino acids long. Looked up from germline, CDR1 is SGHRS and CDR2 is YFSETQ. The CDR3 DNA sequence: TGCGCCAGCAGGAGAAGCGGAGGGAGGGTAGATACGCAGTATTTT. It encodes CASRRSGGRVDTQYF.

The chain combines TRBV12-5 with TRBJ2-4; 9 nucleotides line up with TRBD2. Per germline, CDR1 LGHNT and CDR2 FRNRAP. V lost 6 bases to trimming and J lost 8 bases; unmatched junction nucleotides: 11. This CDR3 spans 15 amino acids. The CDR3 sequence is CASGFSLAGVDIQYF. Written as DNA, the CDR3 is TGTGCTAGTGGCTTTTCATTAGCGGGAGTTGACATTCAGTACTTC.

This chain uses TRBV9 with TRBJ2-3; 13 bases fit TRBD2. V shed 3 bases, J shed 2 bases, and the junction held 6 bases outside the gene matches. CDR3 length: 17 amino acids. The germline gives CDR1 SGDLS, CDR2 YYNGEE. The CDR3: CASSALTSGRATDTQYF. CDR3 coding DNA: TGTGCCAGCAGCGCCCTTACTAGCGGGAGGGCCACAGATACGCAGTATTTT.